This TCR beta chain was identified during a study of control samples from healthy donors and cancer patients. Here immunoSEQ multiplex PCR was the method, and the copy in TCRdb shows in-frame clones only, minus some. The table lists around 110,000 clones, more than 80% of them singletons. The V gene lost 0 bases and the J gene lost 5 bases, with 7 bases spanning the gap. The length of the CDR3 is 13 residues. Germline V gives CDR1 GTSNPN, CDR2 SVGIG (reference sequence). The sequence derives from a woman aged 45-65 years with colorectal cancer. V usage is TRBV30 and J usage is TRBJ2-2; D is perhaps TRBD1 (6 bases). The source material was PBMCs. The CDR3 DNA reads TGTGCCTGGAGTGTAGGGGGAACCGGGGAGCTGTTTTTT. Its protein is CAWSVGGTGELFF.